Sequencing of this T cell receptor beta chain was carried out in a study of molecular identifiers for immune sequencing clone quantification. TCRdb recomputed calls from the PCR reads with MiXCR, one row per CDR3 protein. The sample contains approximately 500,000 distinct CDR3 sequences, less than 30% of which appear only once. This CDR3 has 12 amino acids. V dropped 5 bases and J dropped 5 bases, with 13 bases sitting between them. CDR1 is SQVTM, CDR2 ANQGSEA, per germline. V gene TRBV29-1 combines with J gene TRBJ2-7; no firm D call. This TCR was recovered from a human donor in good health. Some libraries in this study had Jurkat cell RNA spiked in. Sequencing was carried out using naive CD8+ T cells from blood, with Jurkat cell RNA spiked in. Indicated subset: FACS-sorted CD8+CD4-CCR7+CD45RA+ naive T cells. The CDR3 sequence: CSVSLGINEQYF. The CDR3 DNA follows: TGCAGCGTTAGTCTGGGGATAAACGAGCAGTACTTC.